The 18 T cell receptor beta chains listed next were all sequenced from one sample in a study of vaccination effects on CD4 cells after COVID-19. Here immunoSEQ multiplex PCR was the method, and the copy in TCRdb shows in-frame clones only, minus some. The sample holds 30,000 or so clones, 74% seen once. Cultured cells yielded isolated CD4+ T cells after 10 to 11 days. Of the BNT162b2 and mRNA-1273 vaccines, participants received two doses of one or the other. Their antigens are not known. The sample here was CD4+ T cells from PBMCs cultured without peptide, taken after COVID-19 vaccination. The source of these receptors is a human donor who received a COVID-19 vaccine.

This clone occurred a few times. The rearrangement joins TRBV14 to TRBJ1-3; D gene uncertain. Germline V lookup: CDR1 SGHDN, CDR2 FVKESK. Trimming left V 2 bases short and J 0 bases short, with 2 bases between. The CDR3 consists of 13 residues. The CDR3 DNA is TGTGCCAGCAGCCAAAACTCTGGAAACACCATATATTTT. Amino acids: CASSQNSGNTIYF.

V and J are TRBV6-5 and TRBJ2-1, with a tentative D call TRBD2 (5 bases). V lost 3 bases and J lost 5, with 14 bases in between. The CDR3 runs 15 residues. Germline V gene lookup returns CDR1 MNHEY and CDR2 SVGAGI. The CDR3 protein is CASSYPGIGDNEQFF. DNA of the CDR3: TGTGCCAGCAGTTATCCGGGTATCGGGGACAATGAGCAGTTCTTC.

This clone appeared a single time. The rearrangement joins TRBV19 to TRBJ2-2; D could derive from TRBD1 or TRBD2 (7 bases each). This CDR3 comprises 15 residues. The V and J ends lost 4 bases and 5 bases respectively, with 14 bases between them. The germline CDR1 and CDR2 sequences are LNHDA and SQIVND (reference sequence). For the CDR3, the DNA is TGTGCCAGTAGTAGGCGACAGGGAGGGACCGGGGAGCTGTTTTTT. It is translated as CASSRRQGGTGELFF.

The CDR3 is CAISESGGREETQYF. The DNA for the CDR3 is TGTGCCATCAGTGAGTCAGGCGGGAGGGAGGAGACCCAGTACTTC. The chain recombines TRBV10-3 with TRBJ2-5, with 9 bases identical to TRBD2. There are 15 residues in the CDR3. Germline values: CDR1 ENHRY, CDR2 SYGVKD. The V and J ends lost 0 bases and 5 bases, in that order; junction bases with no gene match: 4.

V and J are TRBV5-6 and TRBJ1-2; D ambiguous. Trimming left V 4 bases short and J 8 bases short, with 18 bases between. This CDR3 contains 14 residues. Germline V gene sequence: CDR1 SGHDT, CDR2 YYEEEE. CDR3 residues: CASSLYGPLRGYTF. For the CDR3, the DNA is TGTGCCAGCAGCCTGTACGGGCCCTTGCGGGGCTACACCTTC.

This rearrangement joins TRBV6-1 to TRBJ2-7; D is tentatively TRBD1 or TRBD2 (5 bases each). Germline CDR1 MNHNS, CDR2 SASEGT. The CDR3 sequence is 16 residues long. The V gene lost 0 bases and the J gene lost 3 bases, with 15 bases spanning the gap. CDR3: CASSEALGESYYEQYF. CDR3 nucleotide sequence: TGTGCCAGCAGTGAAGCGCTGGGGGAGTCGTACTACGAGCAGTACTTC.

The chain carries TRBV28 and TRBJ2-4, with D uncertain. The length of the CDR3 is 11 residues. In germline, CDR1 is MDHEN, CDR2 SYDVKM. The V end was cut by 2 bases, the J end by 8 bases, with 4 bases between. The CDR3 spells CASSLRDIQYF. In nucleotides, the CDR3 is TGTGCCAGCAGTTTAAGGGACATTCAGTACTTC.

V is TRBV7-6 and J is TRBJ2-2, with 8 nucleotides matching TRBD2. This CDR3 region has 16 residues. Trimming took 1 base from V and 5 from J; bases not matched to a gene: 6. Germline V gene data show CDR1 as SGHVS and CDR2 as FNYEAQ. CDR3 protein: CASSLGGGGWTGELFF. The CDR3 DNA sequence: TGTGCCAGCAGCTTAGGAGGCGGGGGGTGGACCGGGGAGCTGTTTTTT.

This clone was observed a few times. The chain carries TRBV19 and TRBJ2-3, with 10 bases aligning to TRBD2. In germline, CDR1 is LNHDA, CDR2 SQIVND (reference sequence). The CDR3 spans 17 residues. V was pared by 3 bases and J by 2 bases, with 8 bases of the junction left unmatched. The CDR3, as DNA: TGTGCCAGTAGTATTACGCCGAGCGGGAGGGCCACAGATACGCAGTATTTT. It is translated as CASSITPSGRATDTQYF.

This chain uses TRBV6-5 with TRBJ2-3; perhaps D is TRBD1 or TRBD2 (5 bases each). CDR1 and CDR2 from the germline V gene are MNHEY and SVGAGI. The CDR3 sequence is 14 residues long. Trimming left V 7 bases short and J 1 base short, with 12 bases between. The CDR3 nucleotides read TGTGCCAGCACCTTACGGGACGGCACAGATACGCAGTATTTT. It specifies CASTLRDGTDTQYF.

This clone was recorded once. CDR3 bases: TGCGCCAGCAGCCCTAGAACAAACAGGCCCCTCGCCTACAATGAGCAGTTCTTC. This codes for CASSPRTNRPLAYNEQFF. The rearrangement uses TRBV5-1 and TRBJ2-1; possible D gene TRBD1, 5 bases. CDR1 and CDR2 from the germline V gene are SGHRS and YFSETQ. The CDR3 loop spans 18 amino acids. Trimming took 4 bases from V and 2 from J, leaving 22 bases between them.

J is TRBJ1-5 and V is TRBV23-1; TRBD1 is a possible D gene (5 bases). TRBV23-1 is classed as an ORF, of uncertain function. The ends were cut back, 3 bases at V and 16 bases at J, with 25 bases in the middle. The CDR3 has 15 residues. As DNA, the CDR3 is TGCGCCAGCAGTCAGTTGGGTTCCGGGACCCCTCTAAACCATTTT. Protein product: CASSQLGSGTPLNHF.

The genes are TRBV25-1 and TRBJ1-4, with D tentatively TRBD1 (6 bases). The CDR3 spans 15 residues. From germline, CDR1 is MGHDK and CDR2 SYGVNS. The V and J ends lost 3 bases and 5 bases respectively, with 13 bases between them. The CDR3 coding sequence is TGTGCCAGCAGTGAGGGGGGGGGCATAAATGAAAAACTGTTTTTT. It yields the protein CASSEGGGINEKLFF.

The CDR3 DNA reads TGTGCCAGCACTCGGACAGGGGGCGGCAAAAACATTCAGTACTTC. Protein: CASTRTGGGKNIQYF. The chain carries TRBV28 and TRBJ2-4, with 11 bases matching TRBD1. The CDR3 loop spans 15 amino acids. Losses at the gene ends were 7 bases for V and 3 bases for J; bases not matched to a gene: 5. CDR1 is MDHEN and CDR2 is SYDVKM in the germline V gene.

This chain links TRBV2 with TRBJ2-1; possible D gene TRBD1, 6 bases. Trimming pared 5 bases from V and 1 base from J, leaving 12 bases between. CDR3 length: 15 residues. Germline V gene sequence: CDR1 SNHLY, CDR2 FYNNEI. In nucleotides, the CDR3 is TGTGCCAGCAGTTCGAGGGGGTTTTCCTACAATGAGCAGTTCTTC. It translates to CASSSRGFSYNEQFF.

The chain is built from TRBV6-6 and TRBJ1-5; D gene uncertain. Deletions cut 5 bases from V and 4 bases from J, with 6 bases between. The CDR3 sequence is 12 residues long. The V gene's germline CDR1 is MNHNY and CDR2 SVGAGI (reference sequence). CDR3 region: CASSTINQPQHF. The CDR3 DNA reads as TGTGCCAGCAGTACCATTAATCAGCCCCAGCATTTT.

The sample holds a few counts of this clone. V is TRBV5-4 and J is TRBJ1-2; the D gene is possibly TRBD1 (6 bases). CDR1 SGHNT and CDR2 YYREEE come from the germline V gene (reference sequence). V shed 4 bases and J shed 8 bases, with 18 bases lying between them. This CDR3 has 14 amino acids. CDR3 region: CASSPDSIRRGYTF. The CDR3, as DNA: TGTGCCAGCAGCCCGGACAGTATTAGGCGAGGCTACACCTTC.

The gene calls are TRBV7-9 and TRBJ1-4, with 11 nucleotides matching TRBD1. V was pared by 4 bases and J by 7 bases, with 2 bases of the junction left unmatched. The germline V gene encodes CDR1 SEHNR and CDR2 FQNEAQ (reference sequence). CDR3 length: 14 amino acids. The CDR3: CASSSDRGLEKLFF. CDR3 bases: TGTGCCAGCAGCTCGGACAGGGGGCTTGAAAAACTGTTTTTT. Combining the CDR3 with reference TRBV7-9 and TRBJ1-4 gives the whole variable domain DTGVSQNPRHKITKRGQNVTFRCDPISEHNRLYWYRQTLGQGPEFLTYFQNEAQLEKSRLLSDRFSAERPKGSFSTLEIQRTEQGDSAMYLCASSSDRGLEKLFFGSGTQLSVL.